This TCR beta chain is drawn from a study of T cell clonality in common variable immunodeficiency. The study, taken as a whole, reports: Links between repertoire features and CVID complications were heterogeneity-limited. Common variable immunodeficiency TCR beta sequences reportedly had fewer deletions and N-nucleotide insertions. CVID subjects showed higher TCRbeta clonality than healthy controls.

Both groups were predominantly of Caucasian heritage. Equal genomic DNA amounts from CVID and control samples were sequenced. Sequencing used immunoSEQ multiplex PCR; TCRdb keeps in-frame clones, though not all of them. The sample lists 16,000 or so clones, none appearing once, the ten largest making up over 12%. Germline CDR1 SGHRS, CDR2 YFSETQ. This CDR3 is 17 amino acids long. As for this clone: What it binds is not known. The read ends 3 residues before the CDR3 terminus; that terminus is restored from the germline J gene.

This rearrangement joins TRBV5-1 to TRBJ1-2, with D perhaps matching TRBD1 (5 bases). The sample comprised peripheral blood mononuclear cells. The clonotype was recovered from a human donor with common variable immunodeficiency. The sequenced part of the CDR3 DNA is TGCGCCAGCAAAAACACGGGACTCCGAGAGCTCGGTAAGGGC. Encoded protein: CASKNTGLRELGKG. The CDR3 as a whole reads CASKNTGLRELGKGYTF.